The 13 T cell receptor beta chains reported below all come from one sample, sequenced in a study of blood T cell repertoires in COVID-19. Assay used: immunoSEQ multiplex PCR; TCRdb lists only in-frame clones, some missing. The data hold more than 70,000 clones, with about 89% observed a single time. What was sequenced was peripheral blood. The source of these receptors is a man in his fifties with active or convalescent COVID-19.

The chain is built from TRBV6-1 and TRBJ1-1, with 7 nucleotides matching TRBD1. Germline CDR1 and CDR2: MNHNS and SASEGT. There are 15 residues in the CDR3. With 2 bases clipped from V and 0 bases from J, the junction kept 3 bases outside the gene matches. The CDR3 DNA reads as TGTGCCAGCAGTGAAAACAGGGGAGTGAACACTGAAGCTTTCTTT. It is translated as CASSENRGVNTEAFF.

The chain joins TRBV4-3 to TRBJ1-1; D unresolved. The CDR3 covers 16 residues. Germline lookup yields CDR1 LGHNA and CDR2 YSLEER. V dropped 0 bases and J dropped 4 bases, with 15 bases sitting between them. The CDR3 reads CASSQDPRTVSTEAFF. The CDR3 bases are TGCGCCAGCAGCCAAGATCCCCGGACTGTGAGCACTGAAGCTTTCTTT.

The chain employs TRBV10-3 and TRBJ1-1; 7 bases are shared with TRBD1. This CDR3 region has 13 residues. Trimming at V came to 7 bases and at J to 1 base, leaving 3 bases not matched to a gene. Per the germline V gene, CDR1 is ENHRY and CDR2 is SYGVKD. The CDR3 region has the DNA TGTGCCATCACCCAGGGGGGGAACACTGAAGCTTTCTTT. Its translation: CAITQGGNTEAFF.

CDR3 nucleotide sequence: TGTGCCACCAGTGATACGGGGGTTGGTGAAAAACTGTTTTTT. This translates into CATSDTGVGEKLFF. The chain joins TRBV24-1 to TRBJ1-4; D may be TRBD1 (5 bases). Germline V lookup: CDR1 KGHDR, CDR2 SFDVKD. V was clipped by 3 bases and J by 7 bases, with 11 bases between them. The CDR3 length is 14 residues.

J is TRBJ2-2 and V is TRBV27; possible D gene TRBD2, 5 bases. V was shortened by 2 bases and J by 8 bases, with 12 bases between the two germline ends. CDR1 MNHEY and CDR2 SMNVEV come from the germline V gene (reference sequence). This CDR3 comprises 14 residues. CDR3 amino acids: CASSLEGSGGELFF. In DNA, the CDR3 is TGTGCCAGCAGTTTAGAAGGTTCGGGAGGGGAGCTGTTTTTT.

The V gene is TRBV6-6, the J gene TRBJ2-3; a possible D gene is TRBD2 (5 bases). This CDR3 is built from 15 residues. From germline, CDR1 is MNHNY and CDR2 SVGAGI (reference sequence). Trimming took 6 bases from V and 1 from J, leaving 14 bases between them. Here the CDR3 DNA reads TGTGCCAGCAGCCTAAATGAAGCGGGCACAGATACGCAGTATTTT. The encoded protein is CASSLNEAGTDTQYF.

The J gene is TRBJ1-1, the V gene TRBV16; TRBD1 aligns across 7 bases. Germline V gene data show CDR1 as KGHSY and CDR2 as FQNENV. V lost 4 bases, J lost 2 bases, and 4 bases stayed unmatched. The CDR3 sequence is 14 residues long. The chain's CDR3 is CASSLQGENTEAFF. The CDR3 region has the DNA TGTGCCAGCAGCCTCCAGGGGGAAAACACTGAAGCTTTCTTT.

The chain recombines TRBV28 with TRBJ2-3, with 7 positions matching TRBD1. Germline V gives CDR1 MDHEN, CDR2 SYDVKM. This CDR3 is 14 amino acids long. V lost 5 bases, J lost 3 bases, and 5 bases stayed unmatched. CDR3 nucleotides: TGTGCCAGCAGTGAGGGACAGAGTACAGATACGCAGTATTTT. Its translation: CASSEGQSTDTQYF.

V and J are TRBV6-2 or TRBV6-3 and TRBJ2-7, with a tentative D call TRBD1 (6 bases). V lost 2 bases to trimming and J lost 4 bases, with 9 bases between them. The germline gives CDR1 MNHEY, CDR2 SVGEGT. The CDR3 consists of 13 residues. The CDR3 bases are TGTGCCAGCAGTTACGGACAGACTTACGAGCAGTACTTC. This sequence encodes CASSYGQTYEQYF.

V is TRBV3-1 (or the pseudogene TRBV3-2) and J is TRBJ2-4, with 8 positions matching TRBD1. Germline assignment: CDR1 LGHDT and CDR2 YNNKEL (reference sequence). CDR3 size: 13 residues. Unmatched junction bases numbered 4, after V lost 4 bases and J lost 8 bases. The CDR3 sequence is CASSRSQGDIQYF. The DNA of the CDR3 is TGTGCCAGCAGCCGATCACAGGGGGACATTCAGTACTTC.

The rearrangement links TRBV5-1 to TRBJ2-7, with 11 bases lining up with TRBD2. The J segment lost 5 bases and the V segment lost 3 bases, leaving 10 bases of the junction unmatched. The V gene's germline CDR1 is SGHRS and CDR2 YFSETQ. This CDR3 region has 16 residues. The CDR3 spells CASSWALLAGEDEQYF. The CDR3 DNA sequence: TGCGCCAGCAGCTGGGCATTACTAGCGGGGGAGGACGAGCAGTACTTC.

The chain employs TRBV7-6 and TRBJ1-1, with 7 bases matching TRBD1. The V segment lost 2 bases and the J segment 7 bases; nucleotides outside the gene matches: 7. This CDR3 comprises 14 residues. Germline V lookup: CDR1 SGHVS, CDR2 FNYEAQ. CDR3 loop: CASSLPTGVSEAFF. The CDR3 DNA sequence: TGTGCCAGCAGCTTACCCACAGGGGTCAGTGAAGCTTTCTTT.

The chain has TRBV18 and TRBJ2-1, with 10 bases aligning to TRBD2. J was trimmed by 7 bases and V by 6 bases; bases with no gene match: 12. This CDR3 spans 16 amino acids. From germline, CDR1 is KGHSH and CDR2 LQKENI. CDR3 nucleotides: TGTGCCAGCTCCCTTGGTAGCGGGGGGTCCGTAAATGAGCAGTTCTTC. Translating gives CASSLGSGGSVNEQFF.